This TCR beta chain originates from a study of blood T cells in healthy people across ages. This clonotype was detected only a few times. The second PCR ran roughly 7 to 11 cycles with a sample-barcoded 5' primer and J-beta primers. TCRdb re-called the 5' RACE reads with MiXCR, one entry per CDR3 protein. The sample includes about 2 million distinct CDR3 sequences, 40% to 55% of them seen just once. From germline, CDR1 is SQVTM and CDR2 ANQGSEA. This CDR3 contains 19 residues. V trimming: 1 base; J trimming: 3 bases; junction bases outside the gene matches: 17. The V gene is TRBV29-1, the J gene TRBJ2-7; TRBD1 matches at 11 bases. Sequenced input: blood. The source is a woman aged 40 to 50 in good health. The CDR3 DNA follows: TGCAGCGTTGAAGGATGGGGCCCGGGACAGGGGGGATTGGGCTACGAGCAGTACTTC. It encodes CSVEGWGPGQGGLGYEQYF.